A single sample is the source of the 32 T cell receptor delta chains below, sequenced in a study of γδ T cells in repeated Plasmodium falciparum infection. Gammadelta T cells were flow-sorted from PBMC into Vgamma9/Vdelta2+ and Vdelta2-negative populations for bulk analysis. TCRdb re-identified clones in the multiplex PCR reads via CATT. Here the sample spans 93,000 or so delta-chain clones, over 0.9% being singletons. Sequenced: gamma-delta T cells from blood. Receptor source: a pool of human donors (malaria-infected and uninfected, not separated).

This clone was counted only a few times. The protein TCRdb gives is from a much larger clone and does not agree with this DNA's translation at residue 8, likely a read error; the protein shown here comes from the DNA. The V call is TRDV1, the J call TRDJ1; D is uncertain. Here the J gene was assigned by germline matching of the DNA, as TCRdb has none. V was clipped by 0 bases and J by 5 bases, with 13 bases between them. The CDR3 covers 15 residues. Germline lookup yields CDR1 TSWWSYY and CDR2 QGS. Written as DNA, the CDR3 is TGTGCTCTTGGGGAACTAGAAACCCGGTCGGATAAACTCATCTTT. Its protein product is CALGELETRSDKLIF.

There are a few counts of this clone. A far larger clone is one nucleotide away, so this likely arose from a read error. The sample contains more than one DNA sequence encoding this CDR3. This chain connects TRDV1 to TRDJ3; either TRDD2 or TRDD3 may supply D (5 bases each). TCRdb is silent on the J gene; assignment here came from matching the DNA to germline. This CDR3 is built from 16 residues. From germline, CDR1 is TSWWSYY and CDR2 QGS. CDR3 loop: CALNLRHTWDTRQMFF. The CDR3 DNA sequence: TGTGCTCTAAACCTACGGCACACCTGGGACACTCGACAGATGTTTTTC.

With respect to this clone: This likely reflects a read error, since a far larger clone is one base away. Distinct nucleotide sequences in the sample also encode this CDR3. The chain links TRAV38-2/DV8 to TRDJ1; 13 bases agree with TRDD3. TCRdb leaves out the J gene; it was filled in here by matching the DNA to germline. Losses at the gene ends were 2 bases for V and 3 bases for J; bases not matched to a gene: 22. This CDR3 has 22 amino acids. Per the germline V gene, CDR1 is TSESDYY and CDR2 is QEAYKQQN. CDR3 sequence (DNA): TGTGCTTATAGGAGATTCTTTGCCTTCCCTCCGAGTACTGGGGGATACGCCGATAAACTCATCTTT. Protein product: CAYRRFFAFPPSTGGYADKLIF.

The chain combines TRDV3 with TRDJ1; D not certain. Germline matching of the DNA provided the J gene here, since TCRdb leaves it blank. The CDR3 has 10 residues. The germline V gene has CDR1 TVYSNPD and CDR2 GDNSRS (reference sequence). V lost 0 bases and J 5 bases, leaving 4 bases between the germline ends. The chain's CDR3 is CAFSWDKLIF. CDR3 in DNA: TGTGCCTTTAGTTGGGATAAACTCATCTTT. The full variable domain, rest sourced from reference TRDV3 and TRDJ1, is CDKVTQSSPDQTVASGSEVVLLCTYDTVYSNPDLFWYRIRPDYSFQFVFYGDNSRSEGADFTQGRFSVKHILTQKAFHLVISPVRTEDSATYYCAFSWDKLIFGKGTRVTVEP.

This clone was seen more than once but under ten times. A far larger clone is just one base off, so this is likely a read error. The identical CDR3 is also encoded by other nucleotide sequences in the sample. The chain combines TRDV1 with TRDJ1, with D possibly matching TRDD3 (6 bases). TCRdb leaves out the J gene; it was filled in here by matching the DNA to germline. Trimming cost V 3 bases and J 0 bases, with 23 bases left between them. The CDR3 consists of 19 residues. In germline, CDR1 is TSWWSYY, CDR2 QGS. This CDR3 reads CALGEDTTLYPSYTDKLIF. CDR3 DNA sequence: TGTGCTCTTGGGGAGGATACTACCTTGTACCCCTCGTACACCGATAAACTCATCTTT.

This clone occurred many times. TCRdb attributes to this sequence the protein of a much larger clone, which differs from the DNA translation at residue 15; a read error is likely, and the protein displayed is translated from the DNA. V gene TRDV1 combines with J gene TRDJ1, with 8 bases lining up with TRDD3. With 2 bases clipped from V and 0 bases from J, the junction kept 29 bases outside the gene matches. The CDR3 is made up of 24 amino acids. The germline gives CDR1 TSWWSYY, CDR2 QGS. The chain's CDR3 is CALGEILHVPRLGGGSAYTDKLIF. The CDR3 nucleotides read TGTGCTCTTGGGGAAATTTTGCATGTCCCAAGACTGGGGGGAGGCAGTGCCTACACCGATAAACTCATCTTT.

This clone has only a few counts. For this DNA, TCRdb reports the protein of a much larger clone, which diverges at residue 14, most likely from a read error; the protein presented here is translated directly from the DNA. The chain joins TRDV2 to TRDJ4; 11 nucleotides line up with TRDD3. The CDR3 consists of 18 residues. Germline V gene sequence: CDR1 GEAIGNYY, CDR2 EKD. With V trimmed by 0 bases and J by 2 bases, 13 bases remained unmatched. CDR3 DNA: TGTGCCTGTGACACCGTCGGTGGGGGATACGCATACGAAAGACCCCTGATCTTT. Protein product: CACDTVGGGYAYERPLIF.

This clone was picked up a small number of times. TCRdb has a much larger clone's protein, which differs at residue 11 from the translation of this DNA, likely because of a read error; what is shown is the protein translated from the DNA. The chain couples TRDV2 to TRDJ1; 10 bases map to TRDD3. The J gene is absent in TCRdb and was assigned here via DNA matching to germline. Germline CDR1 reads GEAIGNYY; CDR2 reads EKD. CDR3 size: 19 residues. The V and J ends lost 0 bases and 0 bases, in that order; junction bases with no gene match: 12. The CDR3 protein is CACDTLVLGDWGDTDKLIF. The CDR3 region has the DNA TGTGCCTGTGACACCCTCGTACTGGGGGATTGGGGAGACACCGATAAACTCATCTTT.

This clone was found a few times. The protein that TCRdb holds for this DNA derives from a much larger clone and differs from the translated DNA at residue 5, which likely indicates a read error; the protein shown here is translated from the DNA. This CDR3 is also generated by other DNA sequences in the sample. The chain has TRDV2 and TRDJ1; 10 nucleotides line up with TRDD3. TCRdb lists no J gene, so it was determined here by aligning the DNA to germline. There are 18 residues in the CDR3. Germline V gene sequence: CDR1 GEAIGNYY, CDR2 EKD. V lost 3 bases, J lost 3 bases, and 15 bases stayed unmatched. The CDR3 DNA reads TGTGCCTGTGACTCCGTCGGTACTGGGGGATCCCTCCCCGATAAACTCATCTTT. It specifies CACDSVGTGGSLPDKLIF.

This clone has only a few counts. The protein TCRdb gives is from a much larger clone and does not agree with this DNA's translation at residue 9, likely a read error; the protein shown here comes from the DNA. The sample has other DNA sequences that encode this CDR3 too. V usage is TRDV2 and J usage is TRDJ1, with 8 nucleotides matching TRDD3. No J segment appears in TCRdb, so it was assigned here by matching the sequence to germline. Germline loops: CDR1 GEAIGNYY, CDR2 EKD. The V gene end was trimmed by 2 bases and the J gene end by 8 bases; junction bases not matched to a gene: 9. CDR3 length equals 14 residues. The CDR3 loop reads CACDSVLGGTKLIF. The CDR3 bases are TGTGCCTGTGACAGCGTACTGGGGGGTACAAAACTCATCTTT.

This clone was seen many times. A read error is possible here, since a much larger clone lies one base away. At the DNA level, this CDR3 is encoded by other sequences in the same sample as well. The J gene is TRDJ1, the V gene TRDV1; D is possibly TRDD3 (6 bases). This CDR3 is 18 amino acids long. Germline lookup yields CDR1 TSWWSYY and CDR2 QGS. For the CDR3, the DNA is TGTGCTCTTGGGGAATTTCGGATGATACGCGTAAAGCCCGATAAGCTCATCTTT. This codes for CALGEFRMIRVKPDKLIF.

This clone was found many times. This is likely an artifact of a read error, given a far larger clone one base away. In the same sample, other DNA sequences code for this CDR3. The V and J genes are TRDV2 and TRDJ1, with D possibly matching TRDD2 (5 bases). The J gene was missing in TCRdb and was found by matching the end of the DNA to germline. This CDR3 has 18 residues. Between the trimmed V and J ends, which lost 3 bases and 6 bases, there was a span of 28 bases. Looked up from germline, CDR1 is GEAIGNYY and CDR2 is EKD. CDR3: CACDPSHSRPGGDNKLIF. The CDR3, as DNA: TGTGCCTGTGACCCTTCTCATTCCCGACCGGGCGGCGATAATAAACTCATCTTT.

This clone was recorded many times. A far larger clone differs by one base, so this is likely a read error. Within the sample, other DNA sequences also encode this same CDR3. V gene assignment gives TRDV2, but the J gene was left uncalled; the table assigns TRDD3, which was not confirmed against the DNA. Germline CDR1 and CDR2: GEAIGNYY and EKD. This CDR3 is built from 18 residues. The CDR3 DNA reads TGTGCAGACAAGGCTTCCTACGTACCTGGGGACGTTACCGATAAGCTCATCTTT. Translating it yields CADKASYVPGDVTDKLIF.

This clone was seen more than once but under ten times. This may be a read error, as it is one base from a much larger clone. The chain combines TRDV1 with TRDJ1; D might be TRDD2 or TRDD3, each matching 7 bases. The CDR3 has 21 residues. V lost 4 bases, J lost 0 bases, and 30 bases lay in between. Germline values: CDR1 TSWWSYY, CDR2 QGS. CDR3 bases: TGTGCTCTTGGGGGGGGTCCTTCCTGCACTACTGGGGATGCGTACACCGATAAACTCATCTTT. Its translation: CALGGGPSCTTGDAYTDKLIF.

To note about this clone: A read error is the likely source, as a far larger clone sits one nucleotide away. The same CDR3 arises from other DNA sequences in this sample as well. The rearrangement joins TRDV1 to TRDJ1, with D possibly matching TRDD3 (5 bases). Since TCRdb gives no J gene, matching the DNA to germline was used here to assign it. CDR3 length: 16 amino acids. Germline assignment: CDR1 TSWWSYY and CDR2 QGS. The V gene lost 4 bases and the J gene lost 1 base, with 16 bases spanning the gap. CDR3 residues: CALGAPGWVITDKLIF. In DNA form, the CDR3 reads TGTGCTCTTGGGGCCCCTGGCTGGGTAATCACCGATAAACTCATCTTT.

This clone was recorded many times. The J gene is TRDJ1, the V gene TRDV2; 12 bases are a match to TRDD3. Germline-derived CDR1 and CDR2 are GEAIGNYY and EKD. CDR3 length: 19 amino acids. V dropped 1 base and J dropped 0; count of bases not matched to a gene: 11. DNA for the CDR3: TGTGCCTGTGACACGGTACTGGGGGATACCAAGAAGTACACCGATAAACTCATCTTT. As protein: CACDTVLGDTKKYTDKLIF.

In its sample, this clone was seen a few times. It differs at one base from a far larger clone, so likely a read error. The rearrangement uses TRDV1 and TRDJ1, with TRDD3 identical over 12 bases. The J gene, left out of TCRdb, was set here by checking the DNA against germline. After removal of 5 bases from V and 3 bases from J, the junction contained 19 bases not matched to a gene. This CDR3 contains 20 residues. CDR1 is TSWWSYY, CDR2 QGS, per germline. Here the CDR3 reads CALGYPAFLDWGILPDKLIF. In nucleotides, the CDR3 is TGTGCTCTTGGGTACCCCGCCTTCCTCGACTGGGGGATACTGCCCGATAAACTCATCTTT.

This clone is medium-sized. The gene calls are TRDV1 and TRDJ2, with 7 bases matching TRDD3. Germline CDR1 TSWWSYY, CDR2 QGS. V lost 4 bases to trimming and J lost 4 bases; unmatched junction nucleotides: 24. CDR3 length: 21 residues. The CDR3 coding sequence is TGTGCTCTTGGGGCTCTCACTCGGGTTTTCCCTCTGGGGGCTCCGACAGCACAACTCTTCTTT. It codes for CALGALTRVFPLGAPTAQLFF.

A remark on this clone: The mismatch at residue 5 between this DNA's translation and the TCRdb protein of a much larger clone likely reflects a read error; the protein shown is translated from the DNA. V and J are TRDV3 and TRDJ1; D is unclear. Per the germline V gene, CDR1 is TVYSNPD and CDR2 is GDNSRS (reference sequence). V was clipped by 3 bases and J by 3 bases, with 20 bases between them. The CDR3 contains 15 residues. This chain's CDR3 is CALTRVPDGADKLIF. CDR3 DNA sequence: TGTGCCTTAACTAGGGTTCCGGACGGCGCCGATAAACTCATCTTT.

Remarks on this clone: TCRdb attributes to this sequence the protein of a much larger clone, which differs from the DNA translation at residue 16; a read error is likely, and the protein displayed is translated from the DNA. The chain couples TRDV1 to TRDJ1; D perhaps matches TRDD3 (6 bases). The CDR3 consists of 17 residues. CDR1 TSWWSYY and CDR2 QGS come from the germline V gene. The CDR3 loop reads CALGELHPPLDTDKLTF. For the CDR3, the DNA is TGTGCTCTTGGGGAACTCCATCCTCCACTGGATACCGATAAACTCACCTTT.

This clone turned up a few times. The protein TCRdb lists belongs to a much larger clone and differs from this DNA's translation at residue 5, which points to a read error; the protein shown is made from the DNA. V is TRDV1 and J is TRDJ1, with 10 bases fitting TRDD3. CDR1 and CDR2 (germline): TSWWSYY, QGS. The CDR3 has 24 amino acids. V dropped 4 bases and J dropped 0; count of bases not matched to a gene: 29. CDR3 protein: CALGVSPTSSMYWGITPHTDKLIF. The CDR3 DNA follows: TGTGCTCTTGGGGTATCCCCAACCTCCTCGATGTACTGGGGGATCACCCCTCACACCGATAAACTCATCTTT.

Concerning this clone: A far bigger clonotype differs at one base, so this is likely a read error. Within the sample, other DNA sequences also encode this same CDR3. This rearrangement joins TRDV1 to TRDJ1; 8 positions match TRDD3. Germline CDR1 is TSWWSYY and CDR2 is QGS. The CDR3 length is 14 residues. The CDR3 protein is CALAFGGYTDKLIF. The CDR3 DNA is TGCGCTCTTGCGTTTGGGGGATACACCGATAAACTCATCTTT.

This clone was found a few times. The TCRdb record carries a much larger clone's protein, which differs from this DNA's translation at residue 8; a read error is the likely cause, and the protein listed here is the DNA translation. The CDR3 protein is CALGELIPRLGGTDKLIF. The CDR3 bases are TGTGCTCTTGGGGAACTAATCCCACGTCTGGGGGGGACCGATAAACTCATCTTT. The chain recombines TRDV1 with TRDJ1, with 7 bases that match TRDD3. Here the J gene came from matching the DNA to germline, since TCRdb omits it. V dropped 0 bases and J dropped 2; count of bases not matched to a gene: 12. CDR1 and CDR2 from the germline V gene are TSWWSYY and QGS. The CDR3 spans 18 residues.

On this clone itself: TCRdb's protein, taken from a much larger clone, differs from this DNA's translation at residue 8, likely owing to a read error; the protein displayed comes from the DNA. DNA for the CDR3: TGTGCCTGTGACACCTTAGGGGGGAACACCGATAAACTCATCTTT. Protein sequence: CACDTLGGNTDKLIF. The chain has TRDV2 and TRDJ1; the D gene is possibly TRDD3 (6 bases). The J gene was not available in TCRdb and was assigned here by matching the DNA to germline segments. Per the germline V gene, CDR1 is GEAIGNYY and CDR2 is EKD. This CDR3 region has 15 residues. Trimming shortened V by 0 bases and J by 0 bases, and 10 bases separated the two germline ends.

As concerns this clone: This sequence is one base from a far larger clone and is likely a read error. Other DNA sequences in the same sample also yield this CDR3. The chain is built from TRDV2 and TRDJ1, with 12 bases aligning to TRDD3. No J gene is reported in TCRdb; it was inferred here by comparing the DNA with germline. CDR1 is GEAIGNYY and CDR2 is EKD in the germline V gene. The CDR3 is 18 residues long. Trimming took 3 bases from V and 0 from J; bases not matched to a gene: 10. Here the CDR3 DNA reads TGTGCCTGTGACCCTGTACTGGGGGATACTACTTACACCGATAAACTCATCTTT. This translates into CACDPVLGDTTYTDKLIF.

Remarks on this clone: The protein TCRdb gives is from a much larger clone and does not agree with this DNA's translation at residue 5, likely a read error; the protein shown here comes from the DNA. TRDV1 is the V gene, and the J gene was not called; the table's D gene call, TRDD3, was not cross checked with the DNA. Germline values: CDR1 TSWWSYY, CDR2 QGS. The length of the CDR3 is 19 residues. CDR3 DNA sequence: TGTGCTCTTGGGGGACTCAGGTCTCCCTTACTGGGGGATCCCCATAAGCTCATCTTT. The encoded protein is CALGGLRSPLLGDPHKLIF.

This clone has more than one count but fewer than ten. The amino acid sequence in TCRdb belongs to a much larger clone and departs from this DNA's translation at residue 12, likely a sequencing read error; the sequence shown is translated from the DNA. The chain is built from TRDV1 and TRDJ1; 7 bases map to TRDD3. Germline CDR1 is TSWWSYY and CDR2 is QGS. The trim removed 2 bases at V and 5 bases at J, leaving 26 bases unmatched. The CDR3 has 21 residues. This chain's CDR3 is CALGEFTAVLGNTVVMDKLIF. CDR3 sequence (DNA): TGTGCTCTTGGGGAATTCACGGCGGTACTGGGGAATACTGTCGTCATGGATAAACTCATCTTT.

A few counts support this clone. A read error likely explains this, since a far larger clone differs by one base. Different DNA sequences within this sample yield the same CDR3. This chain connects TRDV1 to TRDJ1; 9 bases match TRDD3. TCRdb does not report a J gene; here it was assigned by matching the DNA to germline references. Germline V gene sequence: CDR1 TSWWSYY, CDR2 QGS. The CDR3 covers 21 residues. The CDR3: CALGLLPDVLGDQPNTDKLIF. CDR3 coding DNA: TGTGCCCTTGGGCTCCTTCCTGACGTACTGGGGGACCAACCTAACACCGATAAACTCATCTTT.

A note on this clone: The TCRdb protein, from a much larger clone, departs from this DNA's translation at residue 17, likely by read error; the protein shown derives from the DNA. No J gene was assigned, while the V gene was called as TRDV2; whether TRDD3, the table's D call, matches the DNA was not checked. CDR3 length equals 19 residues. Germline CDR1 and CDR2: GEAIGNYY and EKD. The CDR3 coding sequence is TGTGCCTGTGACAGTACTGGGGGATACGGCTCCTGGGACACCCGACAGACGTTTTTC. Its protein is CACDSTGGYGSWDTRQTFF.

This clone was recorded a few times. The mismatch at residue 6 between this DNA's translation and the TCRdb protein of a much larger clone likely reflects a read error; the protein shown is translated from the DNA. This CDR3 reads CACDRVLGDTPYTDKLIF. CDR3 sequence (DNA): TGTGCCTGTGACCGGGTCCTGGGGGATACTCCATACACCGATAAACTCATCTTT. This chain links TRDV2 with TRDJ1; 11 nucleotides match TRDD3. TCRdb is silent on the J gene; assignment here came from matching the DNA to germline. The CDR3 is 18 amino acids. J gave up 0 bases and V 3 bases, and 11 bases lay outside the gene matches. CDR1 is GEAIGNYY and CDR2 is EKD in the germline V gene.

Worth noting for this clone: The likely explanation is a read error, given a far larger clone one base away. Different DNA sequences within this sample yield the same CDR3. TRDV1 is the V gene, and the J gene was not called; the table's TRDD3 call for D was not verified on the DNA. The V gene's germline CDR1 is TSWWSYY and CDR2 QGS. The CDR3 loop spans 26 amino acids. The CDR3 reads CALGDPEIFRSLVLGDTRAHTDKLIF. The DNA for the CDR3 is TGTGCTCTTGGGGATCCCGAGATCTTCCGTTCCCTTGTACTGGGGGATACGCGCGCACACACCGATAAACTCATCTTC.

A note on this clone: This DNA's translation and the protein TCRdb lists, from a much larger clone, do not match at residue 15, likely due to a read error; the protein shown is translated from the DNA. The rearrangement links TRDV2 to TRDJ3, with 7 bases aligning to TRDD3. TCRdb records no J gene; here it was assigned by comparing the DNA to germline. The length of the CDR3 is 21 residues. CDR1 is GEAIGNYY, CDR2 EKD, per germline. Here the CDR3 reads CACDTAFSLGASSWGTRQMFF. The CDR3 DNA is TGTGCCTGTGACACCGCATTCTCCCTGGGGGCTAGCTCCTGGGGCACCCGACAGATGTTTTTC.